One and the same sample provided the 3 T cell receptor beta chains below, sequenced in a study of T cell responses to AZD1222 COVID-19 vaccine. Only in-frame clones appear in the TCRdb table, and some are missing; sequencing was by immunoSEQ multiplex PCR. The sample shows over 75,000 clones, 85% to 90% of them seen only once. The material sequenced was peripheral blood, taken on day 0 of AZD1222 vaccination. Source of these receptors: an adult in good health.

The chain employs TRBV18 and TRBJ1-5; D gene uncertain. The V end lost 6 bases, the J end lost 6 bases, and 12 bases lay between the germline ends. Looked up from germline, CDR1 is KGHSH and CDR2 is LQKENI. There are 13 residues in the CDR3. For the CDR3, the DNA is TGTGCCAGCTCCTCCGCAGGAGGTCAGCCCCAGCATTTT. This translates into CASSSAGGQPQHF.

This chain links TRBV19 with TRBJ1-2; D is undetermined. Trimming took 1 base from V and 0 from J, leaving 9 bases between them. In germline, CDR1 is LNHDA, CDR2 SQIVND (reference sequence). The CDR3 has 15 amino acids. DNA of the CDR3: TGTGCCAGTAGTATAGGGGTTCTGACTAACTATGGCTACACCTTC. Its translation is CASSIGVLTNYGYTF.

Of note for this clone: The junction does not match germline at one end; this may be a read error. CDR3: CASSDYGTADYQQYF. For the CDR3, the DNA is TGTGCCAGCAGTGACTATGGGACCGCGGACTACCAGCAGTACTTC. The chain links TRBV6-6 to TRBJ2-7, with a possible D match to TRBD2 (6 bases). The V gene's germline CDR1 is MNHNY and CDR2 SVGAGI (reference sequence). The CDR3 covers 15 residues.